The rows below give T cell receptor beta chains drawn from one sample of a study of blood T cell repertoires in COVID-19. Method: immunoSEQ multiplex PCR; TCRdb's copy keeps in-frame clones and lacks some. The repertoire consists of around 470,000 clones, with around 90% occurring once and the leading ten covering more than 0.55%. What was sequenced was PBMCs or T cells enriched from blood (not recorded which). Receptors originate from a man aged 18 to 30 who had recovered from COVID-19. CDR3s include the opening cysteine and the closing phenylalanine or tryptophan. The D gene is left open where the match is weak. For some rows the clone size is stated as once, few or many, or as a class when expanded; others skip it.

TRBV9	few	-	TRBJ2-7	TGTGCCAGCAGCAGGACAGCAACCTACGAGCAGTACTTC	CASSRTATYEQYF
TRBV7-3	-	TRBD2	TRBJ2-5	TGTGCCAGCAGCCCGACTAGCGGTCAAGAGACCCAGTACTTC	CASSPTSGQETQYF
TRBV10-3	-	-	TRBJ1-2	TGTGCCATCAGACTCCCGGGGGTCTATGGCTACACCTTC	CAIRLPGVYGYTF
TRBV11-2	-	-	TRBJ2-7	TGTGCCAGCAGCAATAGTCCCGAGCAGTACTTC	CASSNSPEQYF
TRBV5-1	-	TRBD1	TRBJ1-1	TGCGCCAGCAGTACACAGGGGGGGAACACTGAAGCTTTCTTT	CASSTQGGNTEAFF
TRBV5-6	once	TRBD2	TRBJ2-7	TGTGCCAGCAGCCAGCTAGCGGGAGGACTCTACGAGCAGTACTTC	CASSQLAGGLYEQYF
TRBV7-9	-	-	TRBJ2-1	TGTGCCAGCAGCCAAACAACTAGTTACAATGAGCAGTTCTTC	CASSQTTSYNEQFF
TRBV5-1	-	-	TRBJ1-2	TGCGCCAGCAGCCCCCCTCGTGCTAACTATGGCTACACCTTC	CASSPPRANYGYTF
TRBV19	once	-	TRBJ1-2	TGTGCCAGTAGTCCACAACAGGGTCTGCCCTATGGCTACACCTTC	CASSPQQGLPYGYTF
TRBV7-8	-	TRBD1	TRBJ1-2	TGTGCCAGCAGCAGCGACAGGGGCCCGGTTGGCTACACCTTC	CASSSDRGPVGYTF
TRBV2	-	TRBD1	TRBJ2-7	TGTGCCAGCAGTGTATCCCAGGGGGCTAACGAGCAGTACTTC	CASSVSQGANEQYF
TRBV19	-	TRBD2	TRBJ2-1	TGTGCCAGTAGTACACTAGGGAGGGGCTCCTACAATGAGCAGTTCTTC	CASSTLGRGSYNEQFF
TRBV25-1	once	TRBD1	TRBJ1-2	TGTGCCAGCAGTGAAATGGGGACAGCCGGGGATTTTCTTGGCTACACCTTC	CASSEMGTAGDFLGYTF
TRBV25-1	-	-	TRBJ1-5	TGTGCCAGCAGTGAACAGGGCAATCAGCCCCAGCATTTT	CASSEQGNQPQHF